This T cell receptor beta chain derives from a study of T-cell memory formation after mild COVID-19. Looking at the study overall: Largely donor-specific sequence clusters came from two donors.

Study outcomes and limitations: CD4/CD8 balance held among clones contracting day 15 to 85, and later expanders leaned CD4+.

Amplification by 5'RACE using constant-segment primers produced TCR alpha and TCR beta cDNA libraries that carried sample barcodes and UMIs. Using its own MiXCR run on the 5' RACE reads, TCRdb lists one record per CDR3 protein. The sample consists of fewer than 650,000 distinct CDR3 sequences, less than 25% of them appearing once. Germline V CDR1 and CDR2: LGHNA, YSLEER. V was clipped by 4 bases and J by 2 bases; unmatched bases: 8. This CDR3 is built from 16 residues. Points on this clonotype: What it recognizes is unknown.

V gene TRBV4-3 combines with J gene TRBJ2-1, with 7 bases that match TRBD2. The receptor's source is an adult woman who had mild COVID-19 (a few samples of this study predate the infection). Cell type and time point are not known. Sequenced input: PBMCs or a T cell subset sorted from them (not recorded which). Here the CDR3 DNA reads TGCGCCAGCAGCCCTCATGGTGCGGGGGCCTACAATGAGCAGTTCTTC. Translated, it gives CASSPHGAGAYNEQFF.